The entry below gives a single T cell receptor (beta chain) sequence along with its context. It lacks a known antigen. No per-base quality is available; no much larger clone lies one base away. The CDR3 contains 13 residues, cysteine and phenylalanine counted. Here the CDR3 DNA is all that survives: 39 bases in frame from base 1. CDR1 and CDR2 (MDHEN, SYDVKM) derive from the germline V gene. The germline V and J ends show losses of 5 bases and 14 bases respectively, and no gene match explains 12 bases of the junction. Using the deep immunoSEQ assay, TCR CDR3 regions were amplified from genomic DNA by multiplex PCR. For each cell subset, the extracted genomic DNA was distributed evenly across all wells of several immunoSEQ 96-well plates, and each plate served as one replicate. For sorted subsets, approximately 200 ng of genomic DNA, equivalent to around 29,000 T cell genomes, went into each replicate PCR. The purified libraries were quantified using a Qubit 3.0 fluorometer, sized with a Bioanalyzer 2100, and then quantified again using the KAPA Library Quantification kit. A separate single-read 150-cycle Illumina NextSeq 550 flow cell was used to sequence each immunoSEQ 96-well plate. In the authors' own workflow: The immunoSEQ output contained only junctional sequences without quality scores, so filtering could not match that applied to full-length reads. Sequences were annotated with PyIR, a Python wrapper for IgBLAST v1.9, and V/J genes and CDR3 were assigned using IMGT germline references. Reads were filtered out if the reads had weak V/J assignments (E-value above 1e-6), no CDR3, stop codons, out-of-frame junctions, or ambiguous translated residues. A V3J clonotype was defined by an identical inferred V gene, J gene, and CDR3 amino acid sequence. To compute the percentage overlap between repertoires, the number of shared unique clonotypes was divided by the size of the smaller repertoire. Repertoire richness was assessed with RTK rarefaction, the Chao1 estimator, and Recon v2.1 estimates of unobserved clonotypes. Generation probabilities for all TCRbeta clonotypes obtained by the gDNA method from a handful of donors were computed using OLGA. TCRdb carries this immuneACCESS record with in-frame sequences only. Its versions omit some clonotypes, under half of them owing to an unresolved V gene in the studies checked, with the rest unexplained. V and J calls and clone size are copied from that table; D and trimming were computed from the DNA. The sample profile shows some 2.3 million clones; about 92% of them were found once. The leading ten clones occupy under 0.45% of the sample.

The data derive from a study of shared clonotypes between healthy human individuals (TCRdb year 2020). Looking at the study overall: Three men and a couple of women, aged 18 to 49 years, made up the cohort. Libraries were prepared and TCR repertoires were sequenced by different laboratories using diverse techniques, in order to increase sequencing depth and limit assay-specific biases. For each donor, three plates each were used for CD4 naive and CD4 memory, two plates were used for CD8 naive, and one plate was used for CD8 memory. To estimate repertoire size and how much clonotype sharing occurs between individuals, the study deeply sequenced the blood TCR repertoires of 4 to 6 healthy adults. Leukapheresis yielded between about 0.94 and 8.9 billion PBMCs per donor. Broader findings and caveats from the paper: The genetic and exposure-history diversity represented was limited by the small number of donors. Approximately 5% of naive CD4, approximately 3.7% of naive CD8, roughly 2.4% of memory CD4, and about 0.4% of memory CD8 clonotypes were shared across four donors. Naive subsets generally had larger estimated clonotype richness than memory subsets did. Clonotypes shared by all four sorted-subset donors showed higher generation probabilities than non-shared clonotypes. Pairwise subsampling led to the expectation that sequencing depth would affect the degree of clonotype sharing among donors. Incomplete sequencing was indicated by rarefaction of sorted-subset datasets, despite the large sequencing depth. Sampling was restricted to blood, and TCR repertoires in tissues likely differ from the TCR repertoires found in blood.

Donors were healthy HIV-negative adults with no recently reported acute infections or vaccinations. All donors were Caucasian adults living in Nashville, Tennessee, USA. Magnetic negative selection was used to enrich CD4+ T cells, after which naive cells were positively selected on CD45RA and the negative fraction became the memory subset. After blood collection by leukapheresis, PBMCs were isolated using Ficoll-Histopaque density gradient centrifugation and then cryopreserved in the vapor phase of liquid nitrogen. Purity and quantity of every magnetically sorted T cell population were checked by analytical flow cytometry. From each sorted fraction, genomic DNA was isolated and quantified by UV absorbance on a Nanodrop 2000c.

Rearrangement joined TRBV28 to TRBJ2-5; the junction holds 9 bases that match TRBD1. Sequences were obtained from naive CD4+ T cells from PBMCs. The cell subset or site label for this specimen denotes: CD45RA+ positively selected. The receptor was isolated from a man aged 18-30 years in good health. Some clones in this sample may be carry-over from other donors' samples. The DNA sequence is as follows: TGTGCCAGCAGTGAAAAGTCCCGGGACAGGGCCTACTTC. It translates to CASSEKSRDRAYF.